This T cell receptor (beta chain) was recorded in a study of T cell repertoires in cytomegalovirus infection. Study background: Matching HLA type and CMV infection were both indicated by public TCR beta signatures.

General study points: HLA-C-restricted CMV clonotypes gave the most frequent clonotype in two of eight donors.

TCRdb independently ran MiXCR on the reads; one entry per CDR3 protein. The profile shows about 600,000 distinct CDR3 sequences, roughly 24% of them singletons. Germline CDR1 MNHEY, CDR2 SVGEGT. Trimming took 5 bases from V and 8 from J, leaving 19 bases between them. CDR3 length: 15 residues. This clonotype occurred a few times. Its antigen is still unknown. The sample comprised CD8+ T cells from PBMCs. The chain has TRBV6-2 or TRBV6-3 and TRBJ2-4; D is possibly TRBD1 or TRBD2 (5 bases each). The sequence derives from a human donor in good health (CMV status not recorded). Some clones in this sample may be carry-over from other donors' samples. CDR3 loop: CASSPTSGAGDIQYF. In nucleotides, the CDR3 is TGTGCCAGCAGTCCCACCTCCGGGGCAGGAGACATTCAGTACTTC.